Following are 30 T cell receptor beta chains from one sample sequenced in a study of T cell responses to AZD1222 COVID-19 vaccine. Produced via immunoSEQ multiplex PCR; TCRdb's table is partial and in-frame only. This table has around 100,000 clones, roughly 93% appearing once. The sample consisted of peripheral blood, taken on day 0 of AZD1222 vaccination. Source of these receptors: an adult in good health.

This chain joins TRBV3-1 (or the pseudogene TRBV3-2) and TRBJ1-2, with D perhaps TRBD1 (6 bases). CDR1 is LGHDT and CDR2 is YNNKEL in the germline V gene (reference sequence). This CDR3 region has 14 residues. The V end was cut by 4 bases, the J end by 0 bases, with 9 bases between. The CDR3 DNA follows: TGTGCCAGCAGCCGGGGGGCTACTAACTATGGCTACACCTTC. Its protein product is CASSRGATNYGYTF.

The J gene is TRBJ1-6, the V gene TRBV2, with no clear D. The ends were cut back, 10 bases at V and 11 bases at J, with 6 bases in the middle. Germline-derived CDR1 and CDR2 are SNHLY and FYNNEI. CDR3 size: 9 residues. In DNA form, the CDR3 reads TGTGCCACTGCGCCACCCCTCCACTTT. Encoded protein: CATAPPLHF.

DNA of the CDR3: TGTGCCAGCAGCCGACCAGGTGGCAAACTGTTTTTT. Amino acids: CASSRPGGKLFF. The rearrangement links TRBV3-1 (or the pseudogene TRBV3-2) to TRBJ1-4, with D unclear. The V gene's germline CDR1 is LGHDT and CDR2 YNNKEL (reference sequence). Trimming removed 4 bases at V and 11 bases at J, with 11 bases between. The CDR3 has 12 amino acids.

J is TRBJ2-2 and V is TRBV5-1; D is uncertain. The V end was cut by 4 bases, the J end by 2 bases, with 18 bases between. The CDR3 length is 17 residues. Germline V gene lookup returns CDR1 SGHRS and CDR2 YFSETQ. CDR3 DNA: TGCGCCAGCAGCCTGAACCCTCCGGACGCAAACACCGGGGAGCTGTTTTTT. Translated, it gives CASSLNPPDANTGELFF.

V gene TRBV5-1 combines with J gene TRBJ2-2; D perhaps matches TRBD2 (5 bases). V was clipped by 0 bases and J by 0 bases, with 9 bases between them. This CDR3 has 16 amino acids. Germline values: CDR1 SGHRS, CDR2 YFSETQ. CDR3 loop: CASSLAADSNTGELFF. The CDR3 coding sequence is TGCGCCAGCAGCTTGGCGGCGGACTCGAACACCGGGGAGCTGTTTTTT.

This rearrangement joins TRBV2 to TRBJ2-7, with TRBD2 matching over 7 bases. This CDR3 comprises 16 residues. V lost 1 base and J lost 1; bases outside the gene matches: 7. Looked up from germline, CDR1 is SNHLY and CDR2 is FYNNEI. Here the CDR3 reads CASSEGGGSPSYEQYF. CDR3 coding DNA: TGTGCCAGCAGTGAAGGGGGCGGGAGCCCATCCTACGAGCAGTACTTC.

The chain links TRBV5-5 to TRBJ2-1; D perhaps matches TRBD2 (5 bases). Germline V gives CDR1 SGHKS, CDR2 YYEKEE (reference sequence). V was trimmed by 0 bases and J by 7 bases, leaving 8 bases between them. The CDR3 length is 13 residues. The CDR3 reads CASSLASWNEQFF. The DNA of the CDR3 is TGTGCCAGCAGCTTGGCTAGCTGGAATGAGCAGTTCTTC.

The V gene is TRBV10-3, the J gene TRBJ1-1; 12 positions match TRBD1. The CDR3 is made up of 18 amino acids. Germline CDR1 is ENHRY and CDR2 is SYGVKD. With V trimmed by 0 bases and J by 3 bases, 8 bases remained unmatched. CDR3 bases: TGTGCCATCAGTGAGTCATGGGGACAGGGGGCCTTAGACACTGAAGCTTTCTTT. It codes for CAISESWGQGALDTEAFF.

The genes are TRBV6-4 and TRBJ2-5; D possibly corresponds to TRBD2 (5 bases). The germline CDR1 and CDR2 sequences are MRHNA and SNTAGT. This CDR3 comprises 18 residues. Trimming removed 0 bases at V and 5 bases at J, with 22 bases between. The DNA for the CDR3 is TGTGCCAGCAGTGACTCCGGAGGTCGACATCCGTTAGGGGAGACCCAGTACTTC. Translation gives CASSDSGGRHPLGETQYF.

This rearrangement joins TRBV21-1 to TRBJ2-1; the DNA was not compared with TRBD2, the D call given in the table. TRBV21-1 is recorded as a pseudogene. The CDR3 covers 16 residues. CDR3 residues: CASSKGRLAGAAEQFF. As DNA, the CDR3 is TGTGCCAGCAGCAAGGGTCGGCTAGCGGGAGCGGCTGAGCAGTTCTTC.

V usage is TRBV9 and J usage is TRBJ2-2; 9 bases line up with TRBD2. CDR3 size: 15 residues. Germline V lookup: CDR1 SGDLS, CDR2 YYNGEE. Trimming at V came to 2 bases and at J to 4 bases, leaving 3 bases not matched to a gene. In DNA, the CDR3 is TGTGCCAGCAGCGTTAGCGGGAGCCTCACCGGGGAGCTGTTTTTT. Translation: CASSVSGSLTGELFF.

The chain is built from TRBV30 and TRBJ2-1; TRBD2 agrees at 8 bases. V lost 1 base to trimming and J lost 6 bases; unmatched junction nucleotides: 2. Per the germline V gene, CDR1 is GTSNPN and CDR2 is SVGIG (reference sequence). The CDR3 has 13 residues. Here the CDR3 DNA reads TGTGCCTGGAGTGACGGGACTAGCAATGAGCAGTTCTTC. Its protein is CAWSDGTSNEQFF.

The chain joins TRBV28 to TRBJ1-5; tentatively, D is TRBD1 (5 bases). Trimming removed 3 bases at V and 3 bases at J, with 12 bases between. Germline V gene lookup returns CDR1 MDHEN and CDR2 SYDVKM. The CDR3 runs to 15 residues. The DNA for the CDR3 is TGTGCCAGCAGTTTTTTAAGCAGGGCCAATCAGCCCCAGCATTTT. Amino acids: CASSFLSRANQPQHF.

V gene TRBV7-2 combines with J gene TRBJ1-5; the match to TRBD1 covers 10 bases. The CDR3 is made up of 15 amino acids. V lost 4 bases to trimming and J lost 7 bases; unmatched junction nucleotides: 7. The germline gives CDR1 SGHTA, CDR2 FQGNSA. CDR3 sequence (DNA): TGTGCCAGCAGCTCTCCGGGACAGGGGAGCCAGCCCCAGCATTTT. The encoded protein is CASSSPGQGSQPQHF.

The rearrangement joins TRBV14 to TRBJ1-2; a possible D gene is TRBD1 (6 bases). This CDR3 comprises 15 residues. In germline, CDR1 is SGHDN, CDR2 FVKESK. V was trimmed by 0 bases and J by 7 bases, leaving 15 bases between them. CDR3 region: CASSQDRWGARGYTF. As DNA, the CDR3 is TGTGCCAGCAGCCAAGATCGTTGGGGGGCGCGTGGCTACACCTTC.

The chain has TRBV16 and TRBJ1-4, with no clear D. The CDR3 has 13 residues. Trimming removed 5 bases from V and 7 bases from J, with 11 bases in between. The germline V gene encodes CDR1 KGHSY and CDR2 FQNENV. The CDR3 DNA follows: TGTGCCAGCAGCATCGACTTGGTTGAAAAACTGTTTTTT. The encoded protein is CASSIDLVEKLFF.

The V call is TRBV12-5, the J call TRBJ2-7; D is unresolved. The length of the CDR3 is 15 residues. Germline V lookup: CDR1 LGHNT, CDR2 FRNRAP. The V end lost 6 bases, the J end lost 0 bases, and 15 bases lay between the germline ends. CDR3 residues: CASGNPQESSYEQYF. In nucleotides, the CDR3 is TGTGCTAGTGGCAACCCGCAGGAGAGCTCCTACGAGCAGTACTTC.

The chain carries TRBV24-1 and TRBJ1-2, with TRBD1 matching 7 bases. Losses at the gene ends were 2 bases for V and 2 bases for J; bases not matched to a gene: 10. This CDR3 has 17 residues. CDR1 and CDR2 (germline): KGHDR, SFDVKD. CDR3 sequence: CATSDSTPTGANYGYTF. CDR3 DNA sequence: TGTGCCACCAGTGATTCTACACCTACAGGGGCGAACTATGGCTACACCTTC.

The chain joins TRBV5-1 to TRBJ2-7; perhaps TRBD1 as D (6 bases). Germline V lookup: CDR1 SGHRS, CDR2 YFSETQ. V lost 4 bases and J lost 5, with 16 bases in between. CDR3 length equals 14 residues. The CDR3 sequence: CASSPRQESNEQYF. The CDR3 nucleotides are TGCGCCAGCAGCCCCAGACAGGAATCTAACGAGCAGTACTTC.

This chain uses TRBV5-1 with TRBJ2-4; the match to TRBD2 covers 10 bases. CDR1 is SGHRS, CDR2 YFSETQ, per germline. Germline trimming cut 5 bases from V and 6 bases from J; bases unmatched to any gene: 5. CDR3 length: 14 residues. CDR3 amino acids: CASRSQREGNIQYF. CDR3 DNA sequence: TGCGCCAGCAGATCCCAGCGGGAGGGAAACATTCAGTACTTC.

The chain has TRBV28 and TRBJ1-2; TRBD1 agrees at 7 bases. The V segment lost 5 bases and the J segment 8 bases; nucleotides outside the gene matches: 11. Germline V gene sequence: CDR1 MDHEN, CDR2 SYDVKM. The CDR3 sequence is 14 residues long. In nucleotides, the CDR3 is TGTGCCAGCAGTCAGCAGGACAGGTCCAAGGGCTACACCTTC. This encodes CASSQQDRSKGYTF.

J is TRBJ1-4 and V is TRBV5-1, with D possibly being TRBD1 (6 bases). The length of the CDR3 is 16 residues. Germline assignment: CDR1 SGHRS and CDR2 YFSETQ. V was cut by 2 bases and J by 0 bases, with 11 bases left in between. The CDR3 coding sequence is TGCGCCAGCAGCTTTGGACAGACCCCAACTAATGAAAAACTGTTTTTT. It translates to CASSFGQTPTNEKLFF.

The genes are TRBV15 and TRBJ2-1; TRBD2 is a possible D gene (6 bases). The CDR3 is 15 residues long. Germline V gives CDR1 LNHNV, CDR2 YYDKDF (reference sequence). Trimming shortened V by 3 bases and J by 6 bases, and 15 bases separated the two germline ends. CDR3 amino acids: CATSRGGPLSNEQFF. The CDR3 bases are TGTGCCACCAGCAGGGGGGGACCCCTAAGCAATGAGCAGTTCTTC.

This clone was found once. This CDR3 reads CASSLRGGTNTEAFF. DNA for the CDR3: TGTGCCAGCAGCCTCCGGGGGGGGACGAACACTGAAGCTTTCTTT. The chain recombines TRBV3-1 (or the pseudogene TRBV3-2) with TRBJ1-1, with a weak D call TRBD1 (5 bases). Germline-derived CDR1 and CDR2 are LGHDT and YNNKEL (reference sequence). V dropped 4 bases and J dropped 1 base, with 13 bases sitting between them. The CDR3 spans 15 residues.

The V gene is TRBV5-1, the J gene TRBJ1-1; maybe TRBD1 (5 bases). With 4 bases removed from V and 11 bases from J, the gap between germline ends came to 12 bases. CDR1 and CDR2 (germline): SGHRS, YFSETQ. The CDR3 sequence is 11 residues long. In DNA form, the CDR3 reads TGCGCCAGCAGCACAGGCACCCGGGCTTTCTTT. It yields the protein CASSTGTRAFF.

The chain uses TRBV14 and TRBJ2-5; D not resolved. Per the germline V gene, CDR1 is SGHDN and CDR2 is FVKESK. The CDR3 totals 13 residues. V gave up 1 base and J gave up 4 bases, with 7 bases separating them. CDR3 DNA sequence: TGTGCCAGCAGCCAAGCCCTTGGAGAGACCCAGTACTTC. It is translated as CASSQALGETQYF.

The rearrangement uses TRBV18 and TRBJ2-2; TRBD2 agrees at 11 bases. Germline CDR1 reads KGHSH; CDR2 reads LQKENI. There are 16 residues in the CDR3. V shed 3 bases and J 5 bases; nucleotides not matched to a gene: 5. CDR3 sequence (DNA): TGTGCCAGCTCACCGGATATAGCGGGAGGGACCGGGGAGCTGTTTTTT. Translated: CASSPDIAGGTGELFF.

This clone appeared a few times. CDR3 in amino acids: CASSLSYRGFEQYF. CDR3 in DNA: TGTGCCAGCAGCTTGTCGTACAGGGGATTCGAGCAGTACTTC. The chain carries TRBV5-4 and TRBJ2-7; TRBD1 matches 7 bases. Trimming took 1 base from V and 6 from J; bases not matched to a gene: 7. This CDR3 contains 14 residues. CDR1 and CDR2 from the germline V gene are SGHNT and YYREEE (reference sequence).

The chain joins TRBV4-2 to TRBJ2-5, with 8 bases aligning to TRBD2. The germline V gene encodes CDR1 LGHNA and CDR2 YNFKEQ. The CDR3 is made up of 17 amino acids. J gave up 5 bases and V 3 bases, and 14 bases lay outside the gene matches. CDR3 DNA: TGTGCCAGCAGCCAGTCTCCAACCGGGACGGGAGGGGAGACCCAGTACTTC. Protein: CASSQSPTGTGGETQYF.

The rearrangement links TRBV4-3 to TRBJ2-3; 8 nucleotides match TRBD2. After removal of 4 bases from V and 6 bases from J, the junction contained 15 bases not matched to a gene. Germline V gives CDR1 LGHNA, CDR2 YSLEER. The CDR3 has 17 residues. The CDR3 sequence is CASSLGPSGSTTDTQYF. The CDR3 DNA sequence: TGCGCCAGCAGCCTCGGACCCAGCGGGAGTACTACGGATACGCAGTATTTT.